The 20 T cell receptor beta chains reported below all come from one sample, sequenced in a study of blood T cell repertoires in COVID-19. TCRdb's table, derived via immunoSEQ multiplex PCR, lists solely in-frame clones and lacks some. The sample shows approximately 300,000 clones, approximately 85% of them seen only once. Input material: PBMCs or T cells enriched from blood (not recorded which). These receptors were collected from a woman aged 25 to 45 who had recovered from COVID-19.

The rearrangement joins TRBV6-2 or TRBV6-3 to TRBJ1-1; 7 bases fit TRBD1. Germline lookup yields CDR1 MNHEY and CDR2 SVGEGT. J gave up 5 bases and V 3 bases, and 6 bases lay outside the gene matches. The length of the CDR3 is 14 residues. The CDR3 nucleotides are TGTGCCAGCAGTTATAGGATCAGGGGGACTGAAGCTTTCTTT. This codes for CASSYRIRGTEAFF.

This chain connects TRBV6-1 to TRBJ1-5, with D possibly TRBD1 on 5 matching bases. CDR3 length: 14 residues. Germline CDR1 reads MNHNS; CDR2 reads SASEGT. V was shortened by 3 bases and J by 3 bases, with 9 bases between the two germline ends. The CDR3 DNA is TGTGCCAGCAGTGACGACAGACTCAATCAGCCCCAGCATTTT. Amino acid sequence: CASSDDRLNQPQHF.

V gene TRBV4-1 combines with J gene TRBJ2-5; 8 bases agree with TRBD1. The CDR3 length is 15 residues. Unmatched junction bases numbered 2, after V lost 1 base and J lost 1 base. Germline CDR1 MGHRA, CDR2 YSYEKL. This CDR3 is CASSQADRGQETQYF. The CDR3 nucleotides are TGCGCCAGCAGCCAAGCTGACAGGGGCCAAGAGACCCAGTACTTC.

This clone appeared a single time. The rearrangement joins TRBV15 to TRBJ1-6, with a tentative D call TRBD1 (5 bases). The CDR3 is made up of 14 amino acids. The germline gives CDR1 LNHNV, CDR2 YYDKDF (reference sequence). V was shortened by 3 bases and J by 7 bases, with 10 bases between the two germline ends. The DNA of the CDR3 is TGTGCCACCAGCAGCGTTAAGGGGAATTCACCCCTCCACTTT. Protein: CATSSVKGNSPLHF.

This sequence joins TRBV27 and TRBJ1-2, with TRBD1 matching over 11 bases. This CDR3 spans 16 amino acids. Germline CDR1 and CDR2: MNHEY and SMNVEV (reference sequence). Unmatched junction bases numbered 9, after V lost 3 bases and J lost 6 bases. DNA of the CDR3: TGTGCCAGCAGTTTGGAGGGGACAGGGGGTTTCAATGGCTACACCTTC. Protein: CASSLEGTGGFNGYTF.

This chain links TRBV15 with TRBJ1-2; D is unclear. The CDR3 spans 12 residues. The ends were cut back, 0 bases at V and 5 bases at J, with 4 bases in the middle. The germline V gene encodes CDR1 LNHNV and CDR2 YYDKDF (reference sequence). DNA for the CDR3: TGTGCCACCAGCAGAGATCTGTATGGCTACACCTTC. As protein: CATSRDLYGYTF.

The chain employs TRBV7-6 and TRBJ2-2; TRBD2 matches 10 bases. Trimming cost V 5 bases and J 1 base; bases outside gene matches: 4. Germline V CDR1 and CDR2: SGHVS, FNYEAQ. The CDR3 runs to 16 residues. The CDR3 loop is CASSQGLAVNTGELFF. CDR3 sequence (DNA): TGTGCCAGCAGCCAAGGACTAGCGGTGAACACCGGGGAGCTGTTTTTT.

The V and J genes are TRBV4-2 and TRBJ2-1, with 8 positions matching TRBD1. After removal of 4 bases from V and 10 bases from J, the junction contained 12 bases not matched to a gene. The CDR3 is 15 residues long. Germline V gene data show CDR1 as LGHNA and CDR2 as YNFKEQ. This chain's CDR3 is CASSLHFGQGEEQFF. In DNA form, the CDR3 reads TGTGCCAGCAGCCTGCATTTTGGACAGGGTGAGGAGCAGTTCTTC.

The chain combines TRBV27 with TRBJ2-3, with 11 bases that match TRBD2. The CDR3 loop spans 20 amino acids. J was trimmed by 4 bases and V by 3 bases; bases with no gene match: 18. Germline V gene data show CDR1 as MNHEY and CDR2 as SMNVEV (reference sequence). The CDR3 sequence is CASSFLGLAGGYPGADTQYF. The DNA for the CDR3 is TGTGCCAGCAGTTTTTTGGGCCTAGCGGGGGGATACCCAGGAGCAGATACGCAGTATTTT.

The CDR3 DNA sequence: TGTGCCAGCAGTTCATTAGCGGGGGAAGAGACCCAGTACTTC. Its translation is CASSSLAGEETQYF. J is TRBJ2-5 and V is TRBV27; TRBD2 aligns across 9 bases. V was clipped by 4 bases and J by 3 bases; unmatched bases: 3. This CDR3 contains 14 residues. Germline V gives CDR1 MNHEY, CDR2 SMNVEV (reference sequence).

The V and J genes are TRBV5-1 and TRBJ1-1; unclear D gene. This CDR3 comprises 18 residues. Germline CDR1 and CDR2: SGHRS and YFSETQ. Trimming left V 1 base short and J 4 bases short, with 23 bases between. The CDR3 DNA reads TGCGCCAGCAGCTTGTCCGAGATAAGCTCAGAGGGAGGCACTGAAGCTTTCTTT. Translating it yields CASSLSEISSEGGTEAFF.

The gene calls are TRBV6-1 and TRBJ1-2; D call uncertain. The CDR3 loop spans 17 amino acids. Looked up from germline, CDR1 is MNHNS and CDR2 is SASEGT. V lost 2 bases, J lost 5 bases, and 21 bases lay in between. CDR3 in DNA: TGTGCCAGCAGTGAAAGGAGGGAATCCGGGTTAGGTTATGGCTACACCTTC. This gives the protein CASSERRESGLGYGYTF.

The chain joins TRBV2 to TRBJ2-3; TRBD1 matches at 9 bases. This CDR3 is built from 16 residues. Trimming at V came to 7 bases and at J to 3 bases, leaving 11 bases not matched to a gene. CDR1 SNHLY and CDR2 FYNNEI come from the germline V gene. CDR3 sequence reads: CASTPPTGGRTDTQYF. CDR3 DNA: TGTGCCAGCACTCCACCCACAGGGGGCCGTACAGATACGCAGTATTTT.

The CDR3 region is CASSPAAGSRTDTQYF. DNA of the CDR3: TGTGCCAGCAGCCCAGCGGCCGGAAGTCGCACAGATACGCAGTATTTT. V and J are TRBV7-3 and TRBJ2-3; D perhaps matches TRBD2 (5 bases). Trimming stripped 5 bases from V and 1 base from J, with 16 bases between. Germline V gene data show CDR1 as SGHTA and CDR2 as FQGTGA. CDR3 size: 16 residues.

The J gene is TRBJ2-3, the V gene TRBV5-1; the match to TRBD1 covers 7 bases. The J segment lost 2 bases and the V segment lost 4 bases, leaving 4 bases of the junction unmatched. CDR3 length: 14 residues. Germline V lookup: CDR1 SGHRS, CDR2 YFSETQ. CDR3 protein: CASSPGQATDTQYF. DNA of the CDR3: TGCGCCAGCAGCCCAGGACAGGCCACAGATACGCAGTATTTT.

This clone was observed a single time. The chain combines TRBV6-1 with TRBJ2-1; maybe TRBD2 (6 bases). V was clipped by 0 bases and J by 12 bases, with 15 bases between them. CDR1 and CDR2 from the germline V gene are MNHNS and SASEGT. This CDR3 is built from 14 residues. The CDR3 protein is CASSEASAGGRQFF. Written as DNA, the CDR3 is TGTGCCAGCAGTGAAGCAAGCGCCGGGGGTAGGCAGTTCTTC.

Points on this clone: Relative to the germline gene, one junction end is altered; a read error may explain this. The chain employs TRBV5-6 and TRBJ1-1, with TRBD1 matching over 8 bases. Germline V gene lookup returns CDR1 SGHDT and CDR2 YYEEEE. The CDR3 is made up of 11 amino acids. In nucleotides, the CDR3 is TGTGCCAGCAGCTTAGCACAGGGGGAGAACTTT. Translation gives CASSLAQGENF.

This clone was found once. This chain uses TRBV5-6 with TRBJ2-5, with 9 bases fitting TRBD1. The V gene end was trimmed by 3 bases and the J gene end by 2 bases; junction bases not matched to a gene: 2. Germline-derived CDR1 and CDR2 are SGHDT and YYEEEE. The CDR3 sequence is 14 residues long. The CDR3 bases are TGTGCCAGCAGCTCCGGGACAGGGCAAGAGACCCAGTACTTC. This encodes CASSSGTGQETQYF.

The gene calls are TRBV6-5 and TRBJ2-2, with 7 positions matching TRBD2. The junction had 9 bases not matched to a gene; V was cut back by 7 bases and J by 4 bases. Looked up from germline, CDR1 is MNHEY and CDR2 is SVGAGI. This CDR3 region has 15 residues. The CDR3 DNA sequence: TGTGCCAGCACTGCGGGAGTGCGCGGCACCGGGGAGCTGTTTTTT. This encodes CASTAGVRGTGELFF.

Only a few counts were recorded for this clone. V is TRBV29-1 and J is TRBJ2-7; TRBD2 aligns across 7 bases. V dropped 7 bases and J dropped 1; count of bases not matched to a gene: 4. The CDR3 is 12 residues long. The germline CDR1 and CDR2 sequences are SQVTM and ANQGSEA. CDR3 DNA: TGCAGCGCCGGGAGGACATCCTACGAGCAGTACTTC. Translation gives CSAGRTSYEQYF.